This TCR beta chain comes out of a study of cytomegalovirus exposure and HLA in healthy donors. Study-wide context: The early release's HLA-typed donors yielded 80 million to 95 million unique TCRs.

Researchers ran the PCR with 60 Vbeta and 13 Jbeta primers. Produced via immunoSEQ multiplex PCR; TCRdb's table is partial and in-frame only. The repertoire holds over 75,000 clones, with approximately 9% as singletons. Regarding this clone: Its target is unknown.

Study-level results: An analysis was carried out at a later point. It showed that HLA-associated TCR beta chains were more clonally expanded than equally common non-associated chains.

The germline gives CDR1 SGHAT, CDR2 FQDESV (reference sequence). J gave up 3 bases and V 6 bases, and 2 bases lay outside the gene matches. The CDR3 has 14 residues. The receptor was isolated from a man over 45 in good health and CMV-seropositive. The chain is built from TRBV11-1 and TRBJ2-2; TRBD1 agrees at 9 bases. Sequenced input: PBMCs. The CDR3 loop reads CASRRTGDTGELFF. For the CDR3, the DNA is TGTGCCAGCAGAAGGACAGGGGACACCGGGGAGCTGTTTTTT.